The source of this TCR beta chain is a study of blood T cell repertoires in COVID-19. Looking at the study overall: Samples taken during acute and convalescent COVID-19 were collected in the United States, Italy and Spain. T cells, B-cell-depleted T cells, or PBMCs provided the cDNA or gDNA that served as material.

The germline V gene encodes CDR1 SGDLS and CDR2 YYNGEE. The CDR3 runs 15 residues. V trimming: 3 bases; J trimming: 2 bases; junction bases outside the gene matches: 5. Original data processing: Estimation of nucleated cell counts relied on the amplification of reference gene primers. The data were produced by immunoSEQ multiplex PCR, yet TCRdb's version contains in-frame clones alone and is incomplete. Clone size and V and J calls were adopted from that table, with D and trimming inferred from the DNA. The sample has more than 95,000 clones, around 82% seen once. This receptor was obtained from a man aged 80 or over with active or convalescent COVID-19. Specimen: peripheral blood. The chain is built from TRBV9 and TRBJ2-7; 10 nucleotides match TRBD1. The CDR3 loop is CASSEGTGEAYEQYF. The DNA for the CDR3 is TGTGCCAGCAGCGAGGGGACAGGGGAAGCCTACGAGCAGTACTTC.